The source of this T cell receptor (beta chain) is a study of control samples from healthy donors and cancer patients. Produced via immunoSEQ multiplex PCR; TCRdb's table is partial and in-frame only. The sample carries about 110,000 clones, about 80% recorded once. V was shortened by 0 bases and J by 1 base, with 6 bases between the two germline ends. This CDR3 is 14 amino acids long. Germline V gene lookup returns CDR1 MNHEY and CDR2 SVGAGI. The sequenced sample consisted of blood. This sequence originates from a young man in good health. V gene TRBV6-5 combines with J gene TRBJ1-1; D remains ambiguous. This CDR3 reads CASSYSLGNTEAFF. The CDR3 DNA follows: TGTGCCAGCAGTTACTCCCTAGGGAACACTGAAGCTTTCTTT.